One T cell receptor (beta chain) is described in this entry. What it binds is not known. An end of the junction does not agree with germline; a read error may underlie this. Per the germline V gene, CDR1 is SEHNR and CDR2 is FQNEAQ (reference sequence). CDR3 length equals 15 residues. cDNA synthesis used the whole RNA isolate, giving expressed TCRB sequences. This table comes from immunoSEQ multiplex PCR, and its TCRdb copy is limited to in-frame clones, with some not included. This sample yields almost 350,000 clones, of which approximately 8% are seen a single time; approximately 0.47% belongs to the top ten. This record belongs to a study of beta chain features in type 1 diabetes. A single heparinised draw of about 100 mL on average was taken per donor. A CD45RO/CCR7/CD25/CD127/CD95/CD27 panel sorted naive, central memory, regulatory and stem cell-like memory CD4+ cells. Findings and caveats of the study: A possible short-template PCR bias applies equally to patients and controls.

The rearrangement uses TRBV7-9 and TRBJ2-7; 7 bases agree with TRBD1. Sequencing was performed on central memory CD4+ T cells from blood. The clonotype was recovered from a woman aged 18-30 years in good health. For the CDR3, the DNA is TGCGCCAGCAGCCAAGATCACAACAGGGGTGCTGAGCAGTACTTC. Translation gives CASSQDHNRGAEQYF.